The clone carrying this TCR beta chain has a handful of counts. CDR1 and CDR2 from the germline V gene are MDHEN and SYDVKM. J was trimmed by 5 bases and V by 8 bases; bases with no gene match: 4. CDR3 length: 12 residues. In TCRdb, the 5' RACE reads were re-called with MiXCR into one record per CDR3 protein. The data contain 85,000 to 95,000 distinct CDR3 sequences, around 16% of them singletons. This sample is part of a study of early T cells in non-severe SARS-CoV-2 infection. The chain carries TRBV28 and TRBJ2-7, with 9 nucleotides matching TRBD1. Sequences were derived from whole blood, sampled at baseline. The receptor comes from an adult who was a healthcare worker with PCR-confirmed SARS-CoV-2 infection or an uninfected control (not recorded which). For the CDR3, the DNA is TGTGCCAGCGGTTGGACAGGGGACGAGCAGTACTTC. Translation: CASGWTGDEQYF. Full variable domain (rest looked up from reference TRBV28 and TRBJ2-7): DVKVTQSSRYLVKRTGEKVFLECVQDMDHENMFWYRQDPGLGLRLIYFSYDVKMKEKGDIPEGYSVSREKKERFSLILESASTNQTSMYLCASGWTGDEQYFGPGTRLTVT.